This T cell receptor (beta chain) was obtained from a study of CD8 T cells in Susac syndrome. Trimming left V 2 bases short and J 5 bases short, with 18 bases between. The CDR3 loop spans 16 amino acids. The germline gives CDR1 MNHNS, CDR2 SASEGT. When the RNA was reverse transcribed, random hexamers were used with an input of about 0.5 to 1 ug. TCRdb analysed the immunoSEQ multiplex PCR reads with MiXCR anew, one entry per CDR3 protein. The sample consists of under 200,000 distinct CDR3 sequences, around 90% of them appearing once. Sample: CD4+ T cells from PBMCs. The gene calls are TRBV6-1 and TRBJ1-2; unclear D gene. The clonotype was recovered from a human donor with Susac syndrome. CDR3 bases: TGTGCCAGCAGTGAAAATGGATACAGTGGGCATTATGGCTACACCTTC. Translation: CASSENGYSGHYGYTF.